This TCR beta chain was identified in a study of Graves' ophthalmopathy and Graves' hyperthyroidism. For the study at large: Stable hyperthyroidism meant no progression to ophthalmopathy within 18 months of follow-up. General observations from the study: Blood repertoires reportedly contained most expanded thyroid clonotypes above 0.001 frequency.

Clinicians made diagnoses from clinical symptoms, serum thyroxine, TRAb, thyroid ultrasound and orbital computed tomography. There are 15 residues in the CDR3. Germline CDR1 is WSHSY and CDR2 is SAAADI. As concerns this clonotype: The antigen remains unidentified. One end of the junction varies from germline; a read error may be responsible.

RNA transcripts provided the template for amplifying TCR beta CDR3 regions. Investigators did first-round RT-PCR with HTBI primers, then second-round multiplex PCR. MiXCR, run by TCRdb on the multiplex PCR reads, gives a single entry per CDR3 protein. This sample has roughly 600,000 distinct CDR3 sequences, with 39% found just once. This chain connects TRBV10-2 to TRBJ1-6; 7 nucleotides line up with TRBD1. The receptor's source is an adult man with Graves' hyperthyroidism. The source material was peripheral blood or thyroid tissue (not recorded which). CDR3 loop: CASSLGGQKNSPLHF. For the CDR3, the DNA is TGTGCCAGCAGTTTAGGGGGACAGAAAAATTCACCCCTCCACTTT.